Sequencing of this T cell receptor (beta chain) was carried out in a study of cytomegalovirus exposure and HLA in healthy donors. V was pared by 3 bases and J by 8 bases, with 10 bases of the junction left unmatched. The V gene's germline CDR1 is SGHAT and CDR2 FQNNGV. This CDR3 contains 15 residues. This clone was observed once. The primer mix had 60 Vbeta and 13 Jbeta primers. TCRdb keeps only in-frame clones here, not all; method: immunoSEQ multiplex PCR. Here the sample spans about 140,000 clones, approximately 79% being singletons. The receptor's source is a woman aged 30 to 39 in good health and CMV-seronegative. The V and J genes are TRBV11-2 and TRBJ2-1; TRBD2 agrees at 7 bases. The sample consisted of PBMCs. The CDR3 loop is CASSFTGGSGHEQFF. Here the CDR3 DNA reads TGTGCCAGCAGCTTTACGGGCGGGAGCGGCCATGAGCAGTTCTTC.